These 2 T cell receptor beta chains share one sample of origin, sequenced in a study of T cell repertoires in cytomegalovirus infection. One entry per CDR3 protein, called by TCRdb with MiXCR from the reads. The sample yields 200,000 to 300,000 distinct CDR3 sequences, about an eighth seen once. Sequenced material: PBMCs. These receptors were obtained from a human donor in good health (CMV status not recorded). Some clones in this sample may be carry-over from other donors' samples.

This clonotype was counted ten times or more. The rearrangement uses TRBV20-1 and TRBJ2-5; no clear D gene. The CDR3 has 13 amino acids. Germline CDR1 and CDR2: DFQATT and SNEGSKA (reference sequence). V was cut by 6 bases and J by 5 bases, with 16 bases left in between. CDR3 loop: CSAGGPAEETQYF. Written as DNA, the CDR3 is TGCAGTGCCGGTGGCCCAGCAGAGGAGACCCAGTACTTC.

The V gene is TRBV10-3, the J gene TRBJ1-2; unclear D gene. Trimming took off 0 bases at V and 8 bases at J, with 10 bases between the two ends. Germline V lookup: CDR1 ENHRY, CDR2 SYGVKD. There are 13 residues in the CDR3. Here the CDR3 reads CAISESDGVGYTF. The CDR3 DNA reads TGTGCCATCAGTGAGTCGGACGGGGTAGGCTACACCTTC.